This T cell receptor (beta chain) was found in a study of blood T cells in healthy people across ages. Findings of the study overall: The study regarded diversity estimates from one million T cells as underestimates.

It was with a sample-barcoded 5' primer and a J-beta primer mix that a second PCR of roughly 7 to 12 cycles was run. Every sample gave at least 3 million paired-end reads containing CDR3. TCRdb independently ran MiXCR on the 5' RACE reads; one entry per CDR3 protein. The sample holds about 1.6 million distinct CDR3 sequences, almost 35% seen once. The CDR3 extends over 12 amino acids. V was clipped by 3 bases and J by 2 bases, with 7 bases between them. Germline V gene lookup returns CDR1 GTSNPN and CDR2 SVGIG (reference sequence). Worth noting for this clonotype: What it recognizes is unknown.

Sequencing was performed on blood. The TCR comes from a woman in her twenties or thirties in good health. J is TRBJ2-5 and V is TRBV30, with no clear D. The CDR3 DNA follows: TGTGCCTGGAGGATGCGACAAGAGACCCAGTACTTC. Translation: CAWRMRQETQYF.